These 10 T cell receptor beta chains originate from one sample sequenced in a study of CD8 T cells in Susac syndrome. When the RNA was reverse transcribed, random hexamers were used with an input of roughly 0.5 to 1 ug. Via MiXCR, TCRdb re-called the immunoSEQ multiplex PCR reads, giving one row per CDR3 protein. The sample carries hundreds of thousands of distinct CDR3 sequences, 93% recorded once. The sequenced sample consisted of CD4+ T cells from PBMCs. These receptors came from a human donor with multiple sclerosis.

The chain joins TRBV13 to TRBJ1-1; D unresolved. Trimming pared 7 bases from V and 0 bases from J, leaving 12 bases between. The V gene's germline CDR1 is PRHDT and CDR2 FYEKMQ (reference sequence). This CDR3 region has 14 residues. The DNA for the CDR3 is TGTGCCAGCAAAAATCCAGCCGTGAACACTGAAGCTTTCTTT. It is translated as CASKNPAVNTEAFF.

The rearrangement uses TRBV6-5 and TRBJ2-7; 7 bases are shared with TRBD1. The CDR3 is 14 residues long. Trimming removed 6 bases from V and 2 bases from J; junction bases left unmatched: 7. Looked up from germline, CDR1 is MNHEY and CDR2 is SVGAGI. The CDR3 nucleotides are TGTGCCAGCAGAAGGACAGGAGTGCCCTACGAGCAGTACTTC. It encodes CASRRTGVPYEQYF.

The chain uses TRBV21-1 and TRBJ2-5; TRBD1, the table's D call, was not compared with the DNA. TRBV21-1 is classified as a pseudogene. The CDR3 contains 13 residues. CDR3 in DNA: TGTGCCAGCAGCCGGACAATCCAAGAGACCCAGTACTTC. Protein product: CASSRTIQETQYF.

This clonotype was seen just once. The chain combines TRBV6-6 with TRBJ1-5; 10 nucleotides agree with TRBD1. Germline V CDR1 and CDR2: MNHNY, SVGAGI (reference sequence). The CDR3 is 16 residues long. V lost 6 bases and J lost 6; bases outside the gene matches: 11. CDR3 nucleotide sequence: TGTGCCAGCAGCAGATCTTTGGGACAGGGGACTCAGCCCCAGCATTTT. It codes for CASSRSLGQGTQPQHF.

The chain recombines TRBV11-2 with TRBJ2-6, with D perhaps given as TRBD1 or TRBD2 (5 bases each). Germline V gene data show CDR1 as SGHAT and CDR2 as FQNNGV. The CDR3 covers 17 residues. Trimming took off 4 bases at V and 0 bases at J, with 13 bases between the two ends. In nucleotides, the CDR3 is TGTGCCAGCAGCTCCGGGACGGGCGGCTCTGGGGCCAACGTCCTGACTTTC. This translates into CASSSGTGGSGANVLTF.

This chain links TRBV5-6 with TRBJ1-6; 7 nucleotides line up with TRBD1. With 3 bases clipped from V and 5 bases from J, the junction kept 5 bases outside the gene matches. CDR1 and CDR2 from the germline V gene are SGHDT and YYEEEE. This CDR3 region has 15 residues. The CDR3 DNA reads TGTGCCAGCAGCTCACAGGGGCTGAATAATTCACCCCTCCACTTT. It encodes CASSSQGLNNSPLHF. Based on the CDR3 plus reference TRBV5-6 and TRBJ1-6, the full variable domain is DAGVTQSPTHLIKTRGQQVTLRCSPKSGHDTVSWYQQALGQGPQFIFQYYEEEERQRGNFPDRFSGHQFPNYSSELNVNALLLGDSALYLCASSSQGLNNSPLHFGNGTRLTVT.

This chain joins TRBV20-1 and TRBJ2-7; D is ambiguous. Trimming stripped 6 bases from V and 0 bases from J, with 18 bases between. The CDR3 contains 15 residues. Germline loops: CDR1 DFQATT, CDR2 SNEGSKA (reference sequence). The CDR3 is CSAEPMSALSYEQYF. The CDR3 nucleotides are TGCAGTGCAGAGCCTATGAGTGCCCTCTCCTACGAGCAGTACTTC.

As DNA, the CDR3 is TGTGCCAGCAGCTTTGGACGGCAGAGCTCCTATAATTCACCCCTCCACTTT. Translated: CASSFGRQSSYNSPLHF. The V gene is TRBV5-6, the J gene TRBJ1-6; no firm D call. V gave up 2 bases and J gave up 0 bases, with 12 bases separating them. The germline V gene has CDR1 SGHDT and CDR2 YYEEEE. There are 17 residues in the CDR3.

The CDR3 loop reads CASSFPATGELFF. For the CDR3, the DNA is TGTGCCAGCAGCTTTCCCGCCACCGGGGAGCTGTTTTTT. This chain joins TRBV11-3 and TRBJ2-2, with D unresolved. The CDR3 consists of 13 residues. CDR1 is SGHNT, CDR2 YENEEA, per germline. Trimming removed 3 bases at V and 4 bases at J, with 6 bases between. The entire variable domain, with the rest obtained from reference TRBV11-3 and TRBJ2-2, is as follows: EAGVVQSPRYKIIEKKQPVAFWCNPISGHNTLYWYLQNLGQGPELLIRYENEEAVDDSQLPKDRFSAERLKGVDSTLKIQPAELGDSAVYLCASSFPATGELFFGEGSRLTVL.

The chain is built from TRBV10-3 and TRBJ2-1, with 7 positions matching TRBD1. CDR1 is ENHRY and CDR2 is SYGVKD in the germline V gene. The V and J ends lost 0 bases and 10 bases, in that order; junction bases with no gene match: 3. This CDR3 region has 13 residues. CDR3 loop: CAISESPGGEQFF. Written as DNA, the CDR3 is TGTGCCATCAGTGAGTCTCCAGGGGGAGAGCAGTTCTTC.